The 19 T cell receptor beta chains in this list originate from one sample, sequenced in a study of blood T cells in healthy people across ages. It was with a sample-barcoded 5' primer and a J-beta primer mix that a second PCR of about 6 to 12 cycles was run. TCRdb analysed the 5' RACE reads with MiXCR anew, one entry per CDR3 protein. This sample has 1.2 million to 1.5 million distinct CDR3 sequences; approximately 63% occur once, and the top ten carry 6.5% to 8.5%. Material for sequencing was blood. The origin of the receptors is a man between 18 and 35 years old in good health.

The V gene is TRBV27, the J gene TRBJ1-2; 9 bases agree with TRBD1. The CDR3 runs to 20 residues. The J segment lost 1 base and the V segment lost 3 bases, leaving 18 bases of the junction unmatched. CDR1 is MNHEY and CDR2 is SMNVEV in the germline V gene (reference sequence). CDR3 amino acids: CASSFTRAGTGSGGNYGYTF. As DNA, the CDR3 is TGTGCCAGCAGTTTTACACGCGCCGGGACAGGGTCCGGAGGTAACTATGGCTACACCTTC.

The chain joins TRBV27 to TRBJ2-1; possibly TRBD2 for D (6 bases). The CDR3 contains 17 residues. The V end was cut by 3 bases, the J end by 0 bases, with 15 bases between. CDR1 MNHEY and CDR2 SMNVEV come from the germline V gene (reference sequence). The CDR3 protein is CASSFADPSVSYNEQFF. CDR3 bases: TGTGCCAGCAGTTTCGCAGACCCTAGCGTCTCCTACAATGAGCAGTTCTTC.

The table lists this clonotype with a count of one. This chain joins TRBV5-1 and TRBJ2-1; 7 nucleotides line up with TRBD2. The CDR3 is made up of 17 amino acids. CDR1 and CDR2 (germline): SGHRS, YFSETQ. The ends lost 3 bases at V and 2 bases at J; junction bases unmatched: 11. The CDR3 region is CASSWGSGTNPYNEQFF. CDR3 DNA sequence: TGCGCCAGCAGCTGGGGGAGCGGGACTAATCCCTACAATGAGCAGTTCTTC.

There are a few counts of this clonotype. V is TRBV7-9 and J is TRBJ2-7, with D tentatively TRBD2 (6 bases). The CDR3 runs to 14 residues. V was pared by 5 bases and J by 3 bases, with 14 bases between. Looked up from germline, CDR1 is SEHNR and CDR2 is FQNEAQ (reference sequence). The CDR3: CASSPTGDDYEQYF. CDR3 DNA sequence: TGTGCCAGCAGCCCGACGGGAGACGACTACGAGCAGTACTTC.

The chain combines TRBV3-1 with TRBJ2-7; 10 bases align to TRBD1. Germline CDR1 and CDR2: LGHDT and YNNKEL (reference sequence). This CDR3 is built from 17 residues. With V trimmed by 0 bases and J by 3 bases, 8 bases remained unmatched. Written as DNA, the CDR3 is TGTGCCAGCAGCCAAGACTCCGGGGACAGGGGTTTCTACGAGCAGTACTTC. Translating it yields CASSQDSGDRGFYEQYF.

The chain recombines TRBV15 with TRBJ2-4; the D is unclear. The J call may not be correct, given that the DNA end is closer to TRBJ2-7. The CDR3 covers 13 residues. The V gene's germline CDR1 is LNHNV and CDR2 YYDKDF (reference sequence). CDR3 protein: CATSRFDGFEQYF. The CDR3 DNA follows: TGTGCCACCAGCAGGTTCGATGGGTTCGAGCAGTACTTC.

The CDR3 spells CATVQGARNNSPLHF. The CDR3 DNA reads as TGTGCCACAGTACAGGGGGCACGGAATAATTCACCCCTCCACTTT. The chain uses TRBV28 and TRBJ1-6; 9 bases are a match to TRBD1. The CDR3 has 15 residues. CDR1 MDHEN and CDR2 SYDVKM come from the germline V gene. V shed 10 bases and J 5 bases; nucleotides not matched to a gene: 9.

This clonotype was found a few times. The V and J genes are TRBV27 and TRBJ2-7; D gene ambiguous. The CDR3 spans 14 residues. The V end lost 2 bases, the J end lost 7 bases, and 15 bases lay between the germline ends. In germline, CDR1 is MNHEY, CDR2 SMNVEV (reference sequence). Here the CDR3 DNA reads TGTGCCAGCAGTTTAAGGCTGGGGTTGGGTGAGCAGTACTTC. Residues: CASSLRLGLGEQYF.

The chain couples TRBV12-3 or TRBV12-4 to TRBJ2-5, with a possible D match to TRBD1 (6 bases). Near its end, the DNA agrees better with TRBJ2-4, so the J call may be wrong. The CDR3 runs to 15 residues. The CDR3 reads CASSLAVQGANIQYF. In DNA form, the CDR3 reads TGTGCCAGCAGTTTAGCTGTACAGGGAGCAAACATTCAGTACTTC.

This sequence joins TRBV5-1 and TRBJ2-3; 8 positions agree with TRBD2. Germline trimming cut 6 bases from V and 3 bases from J; bases unmatched to any gene: 6. Germline V gene sequence: CDR1 SGHRS, CDR2 YFSETQ. This CDR3 contains 14 residues. The CDR3 loop is CASTPGGGTDTQYF. The DNA of the CDR3 is TGCGCCAGCACTCCGGGAGGGGGAACAGATACGCAGTATTTT.

V is TRBV4-2 and J is TRBJ2-3, with TRBD2 as a possible D gene (7 bases). In germline, CDR1 is LGHNA, CDR2 YNFKEQ. V was trimmed by 0 bases and J by 3 bases, leaving 13 bases between them. This CDR3 is 16 amino acids long. The DNA of the CDR3 is TGTGCCAGCAGCCAAGATAGGGGGGGCCCGACAGATACGCAGTATTTT. Its protein is CASSQDRGGPTDTQYF.

The gene calls are TRBV30 and TRBJ2-7; D remains ambiguous. CDR3 size: 13 residues. Looked up from germline, CDR1 is GTSNPN and CDR2 is SVGIG (reference sequence). The V gene lost 7 bases and the J gene lost 2 bases, with 15 bases spanning the gap. Here the CDR3 reads CASDGLGAYEQYF. The CDR3 nucleotides read TGTGCCTCAGACGGGCTTGGCGCCTACGAGCAGTACTTC.

This chain links TRBV2 with TRBJ2-7; 12 nucleotides agree with TRBD1. This CDR3 spans 16 amino acids. Looked up from germline, CDR1 is SNHLY and CDR2 is FYNNEI. V lost 7 bases to trimming and J lost 2 bases; unmatched junction nucleotides: 9. The CDR3 is CASNQGDRGLPYEQYF. CDR3 nucleotide sequence: TGTGCCAGCAATCAGGGGGACAGGGGGCTCCCCTACGAGCAGTACTTC.

The chain uses TRBV12-3 or TRBV12-4 and TRBJ2-3; D not resolved. The CDR3 contains 13 residues. Trimming pared 3 bases from V and 6 bases from J, leaving 10 bases between. The CDR3 reads CASSLGLVDTQYF. CDR3 nucleotides: TGTGCCAGCAGTTTGGGTCTTGTGGATACGCAGTATTTT.

This clonotype was recorded a few times. V usage is TRBV25-1 and J usage is TRBJ2-5, with D hard to call. The CDR3 covers 19 residues. Looked up from germline, CDR1 is MGHDK and CDR2 is SYGVNS. Between the trimmed V and J ends, which lost 4 bases and 1 base, there was a span of 25 bases. CDR3 bases: TGTGCCAGCAGTGGAGGTTGGACCTCTAGACGGAGATCCCAAGAGACCCAGTACTTC. It yields the protein CASSGGWTSRRRSQETQYF.

V is TRBV20-1 and J is TRBJ2-3; D may be TRBD2 (6 bases). The CDR3 extends over 16 amino acids. V was trimmed by 5 bases and J by 0 bases, leaving 18 bases between them. Germline V gene sequence: CDR1 DFQATT, CDR2 SNEGSKA (reference sequence). DNA of the CDR3: TGCAGTGCTTCCCCATATCGGGGAGGAAGCACAGATACGCAGTATTTT. Its protein product is CSASPYRGGSTDTQYF.

The rearrangement links TRBV12-3 or TRBV12-4 to TRBJ2-1; D unclear. The CDR3 spans 15 residues. Trimming cost V 7 bases and J 8 bases, with 21 bases left between them. CDR3 sequence: CASNPSGHGLDEQFF. CDR3 bases: TGTGCCAGCAACCCTTCAGGCCACGGTTTGGATGAGCAGTTCTTC.

The chain carries TRBV5-5 and TRBJ2-7, with no clear D. From germline, CDR1 is SGHKS and CDR2 YYEKEE (reference sequence). The CDR3 length is 13 residues. The V and J ends lost 4 bases and 7 bases respectively, with 15 bases between them. The CDR3 spells CASSPPTGWEQYF. CDR3 DNA sequence: TGTGCCAGCAGCCCCCCGACCGGTTGGGAGCAGTACTTC.

The sample holds a few counts of this clonotype. The chain employs TRBV24-1 and TRBJ2-5, with D perhaps assigned TRBD1 or TRBD2 (6 bases each). The CDR3 loop spans 17 amino acids. With 3 bases removed from V and 7 bases from J, the gap between germline ends came to 23 bases. Germline CDR1 and CDR2: KGHDR and SFDVKD. The CDR3 DNA sequence: TGTGCCACCAGTGATCCTACCGGGGGCTCCCTCCAGGTGACCCAGTACTTC. Translated, it gives CATSDPTGGSLQVTQYF.